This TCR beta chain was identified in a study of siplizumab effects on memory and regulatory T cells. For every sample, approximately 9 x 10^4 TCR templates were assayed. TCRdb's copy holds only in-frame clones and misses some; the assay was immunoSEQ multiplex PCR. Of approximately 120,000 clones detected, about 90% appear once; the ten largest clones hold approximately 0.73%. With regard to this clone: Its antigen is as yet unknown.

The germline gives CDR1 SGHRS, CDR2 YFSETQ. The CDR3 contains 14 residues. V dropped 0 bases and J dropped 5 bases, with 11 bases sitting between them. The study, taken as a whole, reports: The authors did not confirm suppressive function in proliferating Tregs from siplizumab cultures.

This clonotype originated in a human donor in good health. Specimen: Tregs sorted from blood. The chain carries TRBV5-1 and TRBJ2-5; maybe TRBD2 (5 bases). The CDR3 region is CASSLARGRETQYF. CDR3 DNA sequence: TGCGCCAGCAGCTTGGCTCGGGGTAGGGAGACCCAGTACTTC. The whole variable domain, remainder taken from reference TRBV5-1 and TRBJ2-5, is KAGVTQTPRYLIKTRGQQVTLSCSPISGHRSVSWYQQTPGQGLQFLFEYFSETQRNKGNFPGRFSGRQFSNSRSEMNVSTLELGDSALYLCASSLARGRETQYFGPGTRLLVL.